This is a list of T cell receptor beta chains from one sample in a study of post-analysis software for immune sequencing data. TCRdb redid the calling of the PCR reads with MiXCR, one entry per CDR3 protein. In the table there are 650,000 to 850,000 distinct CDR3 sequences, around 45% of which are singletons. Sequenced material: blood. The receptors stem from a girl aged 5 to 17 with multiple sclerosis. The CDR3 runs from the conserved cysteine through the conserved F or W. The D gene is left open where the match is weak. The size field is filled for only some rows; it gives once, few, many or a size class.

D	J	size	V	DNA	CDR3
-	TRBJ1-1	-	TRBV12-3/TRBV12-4	TGTGCCAGCACCCTTATGGGGCGGAGAGGGAACACTGAAGCTTTCTTT	CASTLMGRRGNTEAFF
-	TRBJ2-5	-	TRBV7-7	TGTGCTAGCAGCTCCGGGGGAAGCCAAGAGACCCAGTACTTC	CASSSGGSQETQYF
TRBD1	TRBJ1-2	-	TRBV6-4	TGTGCCAGCAGTGTAGACGCCGGACAGGGATATGGCTACACCTTC	CASSVDAGQGYGYTF
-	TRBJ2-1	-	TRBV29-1	TGCAGCGTTGGGACAGCGAACTACAATGAGCAGTTCTTC	CSVGTANYNEQFF
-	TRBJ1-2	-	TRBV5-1	TGCGCCAGCAGTGTTATCGGCAGACAGACCTTCGACTATGGCTACACCTTC	CASSVIGRQTFDYGYTF
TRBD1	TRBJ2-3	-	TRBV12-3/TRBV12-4	TGTGCCAGCAGTCGGACAGGGTGGGCAGATACGCAGTATTTT	CASSRTGWADTQYF
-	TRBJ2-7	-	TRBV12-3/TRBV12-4	TGTGCCAGCAGTTTTGGTAGCACCGAGCAGTACTTC	CASSFGSTEQYF
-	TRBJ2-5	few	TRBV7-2	TGTGCCAGCAGCTTAAATTCCGGCTGGGGGGAGACCCAGTACTTC	CASSLNSGWGETQYF
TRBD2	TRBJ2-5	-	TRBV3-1	TGTGCCAGCAGCCCTAGGACTAGCGGGAGAAGGGGGCGAGAGACCCAGTACTTC	CASSPRTSGRRGRETQYF
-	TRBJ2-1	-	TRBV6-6	TGTGCCAGCAGTTTCGGGACTGTCAATGAGCAGTTCTTC	CASSFGTVNEQFF
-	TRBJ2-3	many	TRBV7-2	TGTGCCAGCAGCTTACAGCAGCGGAGGACAGATACGCAGTATTTT	CASSLQQRRTDTQYF
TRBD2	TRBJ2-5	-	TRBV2	TGTGCCAGCAGTGAAGGGGGATTCGGACTAGCAAGCCCAGAGACCCAGTACTTC	CASSEGGFGLASPETQYF
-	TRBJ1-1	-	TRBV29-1	TGCAGCGCCGGGGGTAGGGGCACTGAAGCTTTCTTT	CSAGGRGTEAFF
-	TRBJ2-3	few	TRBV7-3	TGTGCCAGCAGCTTCATAGATACGCAGTATTTT	CASSFIDTQYF
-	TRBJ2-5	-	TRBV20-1	TGCAGTGCTCAGGATCAACTGTACGGGCAGTACTTC	CSAQDQLYGQYF
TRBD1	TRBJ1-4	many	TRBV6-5	TGTGCCAGCAGTTACCAAGCGACAGGGGCTGAAAAACTGTTTTTT	CASSYQATGAEKLFF
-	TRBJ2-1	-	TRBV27	TGTGCCAGCAGTGCCGACTCCCTCTACAATGAGCAGTTCTTC	CASSADSLYNEQFF
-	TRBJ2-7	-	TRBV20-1	TGCAGTGCTGCGGACAGCAGCTCCTACGAGCAGTACTTC	CSAADSSSYEQYF
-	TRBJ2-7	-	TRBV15	TGTGCCACCAGCATAGGACAAACCTACGAGCAGTACTTC	CATSIGQTYEQYF
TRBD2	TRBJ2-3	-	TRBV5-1	TGCGCCAGCAGCACTACTAGCGGGAACACAGATACGCAGTATTTT	CASSTTSGNTDTQYF
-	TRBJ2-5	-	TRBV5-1	TGCGCCAGCAGGCGGACGCGAGGGGGACAAGAGACCCAGTACTTC	CASRRTRGGQETQYF
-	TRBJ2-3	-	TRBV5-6	TGTGCCAGCAGCTTGCGGGGGCCAATCACAGATACGCAGTATTTT	CASSLRGPITDTQYF
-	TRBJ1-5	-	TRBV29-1	TGCAGCGTTTTGTTTAATAGCAATCAGCCTCAGCATTTT	CSVLFNSNQPQHF
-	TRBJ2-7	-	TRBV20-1	TGCAGTGCCGACCAAATGACAGGTTCCTACGAGCAGTACTTC	CSADQMTGSYEQYF
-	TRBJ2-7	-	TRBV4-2	TGTGCCAGCAGCCCGCCACAGGGATCCCCTTCCTACGAGCAGTACTTC	CASSPPQGSPSYEQYF
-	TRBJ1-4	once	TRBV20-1	TGCAGTGCTAGAGATGAAGGAGGCGGGGCAGTAAAACTGTTTTTT	CSARDEGGGAVKLFF
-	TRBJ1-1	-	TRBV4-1	TGCGCCAGCAGCCAAGAGGTGGATATAAGACCCAAAGCTTTCTTT	CASSQEVDIRPKAFF
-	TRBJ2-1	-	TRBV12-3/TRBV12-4	TGTGCCAGCAGCCATCGGACTGGAACCAATGAGCAGTTCTTC	CASSHRTGTNEQFF
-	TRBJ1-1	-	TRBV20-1	TGCAGTGCTAGAGATAGGGGGGGACCGACTGAAGCTTTCTTT	CSARDRGGPTEAFF
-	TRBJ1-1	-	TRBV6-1	TGTGCCAGCAGTGAAGTGGGCAGTTGGACTGAAGCTTTCTTT	CASSEVGSWTEAFF
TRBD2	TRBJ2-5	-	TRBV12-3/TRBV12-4	TGTGCCAGCAGACTAGCGGCGCAAGAGACCCAGTACTTC	CASRLAAQETQYF
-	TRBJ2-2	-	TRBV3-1	TGTGCCAGCAACAGGGAGACGAACACCGGGGAGCTGTTTTTT	CASNRETNTGELFF
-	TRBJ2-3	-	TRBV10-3	TGTGCCATCAGTGATCGGGGTAGGGCAGATACGCAGTATTTT	CAISDRGRADTQYF
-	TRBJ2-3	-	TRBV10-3	TGTGCCATCTCGGAGAGCTCCCTCACAGATACGCAGTATTTT	CAISESSLTDTQYF
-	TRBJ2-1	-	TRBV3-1	TGTGCCAGCAGCGGGAGTAATAATGAGCAGTTCTTC	CASSGSNNEQFF
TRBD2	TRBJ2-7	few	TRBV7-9	TGTGCCAGCAGCCCGTCGGGGGGGCCATCCTACGAGCAGTACTTC	CASSPSGGPSYEQYF
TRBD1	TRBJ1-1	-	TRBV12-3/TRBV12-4	TGTGCCAGCAGGTTACAGGGGGCGGCTGAAGCTTTCTTT	CASRLQGAAEAFF